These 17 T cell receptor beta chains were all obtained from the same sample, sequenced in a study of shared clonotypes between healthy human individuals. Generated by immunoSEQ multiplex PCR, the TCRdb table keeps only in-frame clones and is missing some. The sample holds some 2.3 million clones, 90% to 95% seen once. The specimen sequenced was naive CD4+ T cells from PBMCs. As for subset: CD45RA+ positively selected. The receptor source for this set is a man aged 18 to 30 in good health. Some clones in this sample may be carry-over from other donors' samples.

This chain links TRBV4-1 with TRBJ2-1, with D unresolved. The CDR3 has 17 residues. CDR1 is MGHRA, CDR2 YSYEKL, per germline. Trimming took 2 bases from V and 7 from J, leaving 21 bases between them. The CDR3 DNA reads TGCGCCAGCAGCCAAATTAGGTTGGCAGACTCGTCGAATGAGCAGTTCTTC. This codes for CASSQIRLADSSNEQFF.

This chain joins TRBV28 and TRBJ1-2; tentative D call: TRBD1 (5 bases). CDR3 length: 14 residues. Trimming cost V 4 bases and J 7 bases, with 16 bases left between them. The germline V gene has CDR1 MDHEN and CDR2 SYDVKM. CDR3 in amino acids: CASSYGPVQGGYTF. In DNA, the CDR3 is TGTGCCAGCAGTTATGGCCCCGTGCAGGGTGGCTACACCTTC.

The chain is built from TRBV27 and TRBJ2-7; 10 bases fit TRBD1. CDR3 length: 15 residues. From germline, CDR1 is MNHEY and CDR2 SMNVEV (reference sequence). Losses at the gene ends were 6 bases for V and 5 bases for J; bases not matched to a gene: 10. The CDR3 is CASSPRRDRGHEQYF. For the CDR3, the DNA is TGTGCCAGCAGCCCTAGGCGGGACAGGGGCCACGAGCAGTACTTC.

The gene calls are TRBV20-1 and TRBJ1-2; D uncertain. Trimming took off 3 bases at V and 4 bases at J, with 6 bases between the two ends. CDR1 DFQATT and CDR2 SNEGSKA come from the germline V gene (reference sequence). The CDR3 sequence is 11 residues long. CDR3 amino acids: CSASPSYGYTF. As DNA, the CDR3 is TGCAGTGCTAGCCCCAGCTATGGCTACACCTTC.

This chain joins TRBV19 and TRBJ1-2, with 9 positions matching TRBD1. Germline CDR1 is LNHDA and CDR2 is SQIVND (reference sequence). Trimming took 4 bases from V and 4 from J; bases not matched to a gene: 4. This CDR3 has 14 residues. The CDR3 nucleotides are TGTGCCAGTAGTACCCCGGACAGGGGCTATGGCTACACCTTC. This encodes CASSTPDRGYGYTF.

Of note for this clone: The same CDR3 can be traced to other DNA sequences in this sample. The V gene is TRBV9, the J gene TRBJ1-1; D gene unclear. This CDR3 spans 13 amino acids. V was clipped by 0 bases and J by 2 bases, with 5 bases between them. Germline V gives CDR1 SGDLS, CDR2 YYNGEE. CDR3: CASSVDGNTEAFF. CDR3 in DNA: TGTGCCAGCAGCGTAGATGGTAACACTGAAGCTTTCTTT. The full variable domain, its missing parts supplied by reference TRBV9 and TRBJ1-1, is DSGVTQTPKHLITATGQRVTLRCSPRSGDLSVYWYQQSLDQGLQFLIQYYNGEERAKGNILERFSAQQFPDLHSELNLSSLELGDSALYFCASSVDGNTEAFFGQGTRLTVV.

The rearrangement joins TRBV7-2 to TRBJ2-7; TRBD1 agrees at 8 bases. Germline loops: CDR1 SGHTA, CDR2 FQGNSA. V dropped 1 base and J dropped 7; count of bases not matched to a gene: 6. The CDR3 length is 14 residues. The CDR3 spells CASSLDPGGQEQYF. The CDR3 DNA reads TGTGCCAGCAGCTTAGATCCAGGGGGCCAAGAGCAGTACTTC.

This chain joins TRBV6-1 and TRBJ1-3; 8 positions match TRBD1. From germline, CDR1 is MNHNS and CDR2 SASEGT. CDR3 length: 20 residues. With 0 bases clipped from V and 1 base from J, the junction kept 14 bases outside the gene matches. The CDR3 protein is CASSEARPDRASRSGNTIYF. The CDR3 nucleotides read TGTGCCAGCAGTGAAGCGCGCCCGGACAGGGCCTCACGGTCTGGAAACACCATATATTTT.

The CDR3 DNA sequence: TGTGCCAGCGGGTTGGGGGATCAGCCCCAGCATTTT. It specifies CASGLGDQPQHF. V and J are TRBV27 and TRBJ1-5; possibly TRBD1 for D (5 bases). The germline CDR1 and CDR2 sequences are MNHEY and SMNVEV (reference sequence). V shed 8 bases and J shed 5 bases, with 10 bases lying between them. The CDR3 runs to 12 residues.

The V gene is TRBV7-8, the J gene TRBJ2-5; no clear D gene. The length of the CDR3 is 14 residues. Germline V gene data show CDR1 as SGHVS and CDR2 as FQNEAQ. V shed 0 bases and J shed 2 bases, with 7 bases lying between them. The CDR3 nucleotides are TGTGCCAGCAGCTTAGCGACCGTTCAAGAGACCCAGTACTTC. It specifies CASSLATVQETQYF.

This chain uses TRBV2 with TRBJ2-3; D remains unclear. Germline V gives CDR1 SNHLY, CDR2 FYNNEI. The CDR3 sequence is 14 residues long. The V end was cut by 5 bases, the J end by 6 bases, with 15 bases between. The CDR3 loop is CASSIRRQMDTQYF. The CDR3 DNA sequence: TGTGCCAGCAGTATTCGCAGGCAAATGGATACGCAGTATTTT.

For the CDR3, the DNA is TGTGCCAGCACCACGACCCTTCTCAATGAGCAGTTCTTC. This codes for CASTTTLLNEQFF. The V and J genes are TRBV7-2 and TRBJ2-1; D remains ambiguous. The germline CDR1 and CDR2 sequences are SGHTA and FQGNSA. The CDR3 contains 13 residues. V was trimmed by 7 bases and J by 6 bases, leaving 13 bases between them.

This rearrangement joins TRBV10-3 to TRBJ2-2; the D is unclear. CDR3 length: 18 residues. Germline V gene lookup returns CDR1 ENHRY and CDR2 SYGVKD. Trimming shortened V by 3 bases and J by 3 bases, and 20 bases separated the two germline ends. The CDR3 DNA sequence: TGTGCCATCAGTGACCCCGTCCGGGCCGGAGCCGACACCGGGGAGCTGTTTTTT. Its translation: CAISDPVRAGADTGELFF.

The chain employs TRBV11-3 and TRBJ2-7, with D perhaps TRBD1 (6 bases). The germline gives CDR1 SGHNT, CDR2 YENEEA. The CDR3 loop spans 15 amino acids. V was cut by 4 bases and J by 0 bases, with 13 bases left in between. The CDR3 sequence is CASSSPGTYSYEQYF. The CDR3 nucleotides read TGTGCCAGCAGCTCCCCCGGGACATACTCCTACGAGCAGTACTTC.

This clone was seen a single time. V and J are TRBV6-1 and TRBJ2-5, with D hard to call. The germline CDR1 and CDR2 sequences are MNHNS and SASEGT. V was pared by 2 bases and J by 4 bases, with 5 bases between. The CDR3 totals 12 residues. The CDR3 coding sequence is TGTGCCAGCAGTGAATCACTAGAGACCCAGTACTTC. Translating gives CASSESLETQYF.

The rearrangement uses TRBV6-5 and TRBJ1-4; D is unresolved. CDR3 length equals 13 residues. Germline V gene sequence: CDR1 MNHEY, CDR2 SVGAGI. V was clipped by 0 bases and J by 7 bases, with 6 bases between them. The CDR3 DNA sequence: TGTGCCAGCAGTTACTCGAGGTCTGAAAAACTGTTTTTT. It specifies CASSYSRSEKLFF.

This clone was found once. CDR3 protein: CASSRRCNYGYTF. CDR3 nucleotide sequence: TGTGCCAGCAGCAGGCGGTGTAACTATGGCTACACCTTC. The chain employs TRBV21-1 and TRBJ1-2. TRBV21-1 is assigned pseudogene status. The CDR3 runs to 13 residues.